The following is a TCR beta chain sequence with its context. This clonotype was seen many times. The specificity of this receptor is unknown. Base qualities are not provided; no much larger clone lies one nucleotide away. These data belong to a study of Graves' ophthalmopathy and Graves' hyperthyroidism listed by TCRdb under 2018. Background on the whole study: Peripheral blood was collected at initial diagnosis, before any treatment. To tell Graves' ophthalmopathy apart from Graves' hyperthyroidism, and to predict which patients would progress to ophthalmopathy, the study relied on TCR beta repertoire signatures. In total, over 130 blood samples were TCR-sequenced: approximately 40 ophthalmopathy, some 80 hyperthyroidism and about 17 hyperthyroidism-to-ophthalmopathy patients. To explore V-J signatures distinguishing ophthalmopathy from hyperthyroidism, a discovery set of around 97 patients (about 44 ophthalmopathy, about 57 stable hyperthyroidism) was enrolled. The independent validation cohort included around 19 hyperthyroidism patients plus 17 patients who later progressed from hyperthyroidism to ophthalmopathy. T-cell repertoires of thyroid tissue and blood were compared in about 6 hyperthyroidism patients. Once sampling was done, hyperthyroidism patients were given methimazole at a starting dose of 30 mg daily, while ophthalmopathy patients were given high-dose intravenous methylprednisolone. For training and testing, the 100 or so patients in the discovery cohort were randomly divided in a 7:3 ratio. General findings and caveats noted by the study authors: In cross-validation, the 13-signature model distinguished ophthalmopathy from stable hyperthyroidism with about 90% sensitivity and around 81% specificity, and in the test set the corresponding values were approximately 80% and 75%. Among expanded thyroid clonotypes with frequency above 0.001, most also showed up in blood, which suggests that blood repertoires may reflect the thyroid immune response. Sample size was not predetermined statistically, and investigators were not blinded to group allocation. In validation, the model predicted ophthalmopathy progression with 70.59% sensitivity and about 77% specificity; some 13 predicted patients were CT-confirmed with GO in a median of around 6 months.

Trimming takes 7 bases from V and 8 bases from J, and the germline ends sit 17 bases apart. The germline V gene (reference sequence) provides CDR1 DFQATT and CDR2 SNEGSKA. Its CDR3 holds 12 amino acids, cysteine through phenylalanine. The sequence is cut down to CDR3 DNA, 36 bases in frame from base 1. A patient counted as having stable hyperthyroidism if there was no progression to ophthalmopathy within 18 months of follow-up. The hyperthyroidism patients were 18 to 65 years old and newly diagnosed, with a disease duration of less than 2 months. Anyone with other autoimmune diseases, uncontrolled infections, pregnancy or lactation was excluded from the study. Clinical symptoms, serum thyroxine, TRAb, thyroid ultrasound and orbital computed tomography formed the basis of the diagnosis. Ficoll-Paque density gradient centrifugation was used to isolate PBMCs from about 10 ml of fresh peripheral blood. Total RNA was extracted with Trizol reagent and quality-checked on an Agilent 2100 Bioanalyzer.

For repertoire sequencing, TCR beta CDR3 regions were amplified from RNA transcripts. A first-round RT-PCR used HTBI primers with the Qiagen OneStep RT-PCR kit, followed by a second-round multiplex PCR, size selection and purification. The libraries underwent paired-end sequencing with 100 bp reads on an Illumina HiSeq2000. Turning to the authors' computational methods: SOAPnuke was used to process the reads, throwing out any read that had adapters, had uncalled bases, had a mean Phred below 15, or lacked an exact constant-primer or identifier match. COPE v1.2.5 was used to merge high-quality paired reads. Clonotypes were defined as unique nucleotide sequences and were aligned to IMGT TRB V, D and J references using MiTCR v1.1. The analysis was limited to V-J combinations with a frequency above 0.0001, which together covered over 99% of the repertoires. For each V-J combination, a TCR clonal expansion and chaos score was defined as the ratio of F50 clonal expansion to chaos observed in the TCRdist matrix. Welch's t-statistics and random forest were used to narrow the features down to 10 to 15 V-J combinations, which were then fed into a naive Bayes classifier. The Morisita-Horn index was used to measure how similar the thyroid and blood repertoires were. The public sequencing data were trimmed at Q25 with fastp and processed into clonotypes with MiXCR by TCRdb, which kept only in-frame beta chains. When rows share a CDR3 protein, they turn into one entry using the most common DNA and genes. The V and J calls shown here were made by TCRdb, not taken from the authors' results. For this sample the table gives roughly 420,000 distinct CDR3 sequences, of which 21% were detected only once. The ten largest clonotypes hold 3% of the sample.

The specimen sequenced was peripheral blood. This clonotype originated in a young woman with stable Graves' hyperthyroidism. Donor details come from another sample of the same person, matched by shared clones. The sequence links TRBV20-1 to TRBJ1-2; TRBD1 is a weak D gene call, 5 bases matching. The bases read TGCAGTGTTCGCGTCCAGGGTCAGGGCTACACCTTC. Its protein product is CSVRVQGQGYTF.